The clone carrying this T cell receptor beta chain has only a few counts. These data originate in a study of T cells after yellow fever vaccination. Germline values: CDR1 ENHRY, CDR2 SYGVKD. The CDR3 totals 17 residues. With V trimmed by 6 bases and J by 2 bases, 8 bases remained unmatched. TCRdb re-called the 5' RACE reads through MiXCR, storing one row per CDR3 protein. The sample lists around 300,000 distinct CDR3 sequences; approximately 4% were seen once. Sequencing was performed on PBMCs, taken 5 days after the yellow fever booster vaccination. The TCR was taken from a man between 18 and 35 years old who received the YFV17D yellow fever vaccine. The chain uses TRBV10-3 and TRBJ1-5, with TRBD1 identical over 12 bases. This CDR3 reads CAISPGDRGLGNQPQHF. Here the CDR3 DNA reads TGTGCCATCAGCCCCGGGGACAGGGGGCTCGGCAATCAGCCCCAGCATTTT.